A single sample is the source of the 19 T cell receptor beta chains below, sequenced in a study of identical twins. MiXCR, applied by TCRdb to the 5' RACE reads, yields one record per CDR3 protein. The repertoire has approximately 490,000 distinct CDR3 sequences, 20% to 25% of them found once; the top ten carry approximately 0.49%. These data were also filed under a second study, of yellow fever vaccine responses in identical twins.

Specimen: CD4+ T cells sorted from blood. All receptors derive from a woman aged 18-35 years in good health.

This clonotype was seen just once. This chain uses TRBV29-1 with TRBJ2-5; possibly TRBD1 or TRBD2 for D (5 bases each). With 3 bases removed from V and 1 base from J, the gap between germline ends came to 15 bases. The CDR3 loop spans 15 amino acids. Looked up from germline, CDR1 is SQVTM and CDR2 is ANQGSEA. For the CDR3, the DNA is TGCAGCGTTGACAGGGCGGGCAGTAGCCAAGAGACCCAGTACTTC. Its protein is CSVDRAGSSQETQYF.

This clonotype appeared a few times. CDR3 DNA sequence: TGTGCCAGCAGTTTGGGGGGTTCGGCAGATACGCAGTATTTT. It is translated as CASSLGGSADTQYF. The V call is TRBV12-3 or TRBV12-4, the J call TRBJ2-3; possible D gene TRBD2, 6 bases. V was clipped by 3 bases and J by 4 bases, with 11 bases between them. CDR3 length: 14 residues.

The sample holds one count of this clonotype. The rearrangement links TRBV5-1 to TRBJ2-3; TRBD2 matches at 13 bases. CDR3 size: 21 residues. CDR1 is SGHRS, CDR2 YFSETQ, per germline. J lost 3 bases, V lost 1 base, and 17 bases had no gene match. This chain's CDR3 is CASSLYSRTSGSKDGTDTQYF. The CDR3 DNA is TGCGCCAGCAGCTTGTATAGTCGGACTAGCGGGAGTAAGGATGGTACAGATACGCAGTATTTT. Combining the CDR3 with reference TRBV5-1 and TRBJ2-3 gives the whole variable domain KAGVTQTPRYLIKTRGQQVTLSCSPISGHRSVSWYQQTPGQGLQFLFEYFSETQRNKGNFPGRFSGRQFSNSRSEMNVSTLELGDSALYLCASSLYSRTSGSKDGTDTQYFGPGTRLTVL.

This chain joins TRBV7-2 and TRBJ2-3; possibly TRBD2 for D (5 bases). Germline values: CDR1 SGHTA, CDR2 FQGNSA. The ends were cut back, 0 bases at V and 5 bases at J, with 6 bases in the middle. The CDR3 runs to 13 residues. Here the CDR3 reads CASSLAGRDTQYF. CDR3 nucleotide sequence: TGTGCCAGCAGCTTAGCAGGGAGAGATACGCAGTATTTT.

The chain uses TRBV6-5 and TRBJ2-7, with no clear D. The CDR3 is 14 amino acids. From germline, CDR1 is MNHEY and CDR2 SVGAGI. V gave up 2 bases and J gave up 4 bases, with 12 bases separating them. Here the CDR3 DNA reads TGTGCCAGCAGTTACGGGCAAATCCGATACGAGCAGTACTTC. Amino acids: CASSYGQIRYEQYF.

Only a few counts were recorded for this clonotype. This chain joins TRBV5-5 and TRBJ2-6, with 9 bases fitting TRBD1. From germline, CDR1 is SGHKS and CDR2 YYEKEE (reference sequence). This CDR3 is 17 amino acids long. After removal of 3 bases from V and 4 bases from J, the junction contained 8 bases not matched to a gene. This CDR3 reads CASSSGTGLFGANVLTF. CDR3 DNA: TGTGCCAGCAGCTCCGGGACAGGGTTATTCGGGGCCAACGTCCTGACTTTC.

This clonotype was recorded at least ten times. The rearrangement uses TRBV12-3 or TRBV12-4 and TRBJ1-5; no clear D gene. Trimming pared 3 bases from V and 5 bases from J, leaving 5 bases between. The CDR3 has 12 residues. The CDR3 sequence is CASSFPYQPQHF. CDR3 coding DNA: TGTGCCAGCAGTTTCCCCTATCAGCCCCAGCATTTT.

A few counts support this clonotype. This sequence joins TRBV12-3 or TRBV12-4 and TRBJ1-4; TRBD1 matches 12 bases. J gave up 7 bases and V 4 bases, and 7 bases lay outside the gene matches. There are 16 residues in the CDR3. The CDR3 spells CASSWDRGQRGEKLFF. CDR3 DNA: TGTGCCAGCAGTTGGGACAGGGGGCAACGGGGTGAAAAACTGTTTTTT.

The genes are TRBV3-1 and TRBJ2-3; tentatively, D is TRBD2 (6 bases). The CDR3 covers 15 residues. The germline CDR1 and CDR2 sequences are LGHDT and YNNKEL (reference sequence). The V gene lost 8 bases and the J gene lost 2 bases, with 17 bases spanning the gap. CDR3 amino acids: CASQKISGNTDTQYF. The CDR3 nucleotides read TGTGCCAGCCAGAAAATTAGCGGAAACACAGATACGCAGTATTTT.

This clonotype was seen a few times. The chain couples TRBV6-1 to TRBJ2-1; D not resolved. The V gene lost 2 bases and the J gene lost 10 bases, with 12 bases spanning the gap. This CDR3 is built from 13 residues. Germline V gene sequence: CDR1 MNHNS, CDR2 SASEGT. The CDR3 region is CASSEFNLPEQFF. The CDR3 DNA follows: TGTGCCAGCAGTGAATTTAACTTACCCGAGCAGTTCTTC.

This clonotype was counted between two and nine times. This chain links TRBV11-2 with TRBJ2-1, with TRBD2 matching over 9 bases. V gave up 0 bases and J gave up 9 bases; unmatched junction bases: 3. The CDR3 totals 14 residues. Germline loops: CDR1 SGHAT, CDR2 FQNNGV. CDR3 nucleotides: TGTGCCAGCAGCTTAGAGGCGGGGGGGATTGAGCAGTTCTTC. This encodes CASSLEAGGIEQFF.

J is TRBJ1-1 and V is TRBV29-1, with unresolved D. The CDR3 consists of 13 residues. CDR1 SQVTM and CDR2 ANQGSEA come from the germline V gene. Trimming stripped 5 bases from V and 0 bases from J, with 10 bases between. The CDR3 reads CSVILDVNTEAFF. The CDR3 DNA reads as TGCAGCGTTATTCTCGACGTGAACACTGAAGCTTTCTTT.

This clonotype was observed a handful of times. The gene calls are TRBV12-3 or TRBV12-4 and TRBJ2-5; D could derive from TRBD1 or TRBD2 (6 bases each). V was trimmed by 3 bases and J by 4 bases, leaving 9 bases between them. This CDR3 has 13 amino acids. As DNA, the CDR3 is TGTGCCAGCAGTTTCCGGGGGCCAGAGACCCAGTACTTC. This gives the protein CASSFRGPETQYF.

V gene TRBV5-1 combines with J gene TRBJ2-1; a weak D match, TRBD2 (6 bases). There are 12 residues in the CDR3. V was cut by 4 bases and J by 7 bases, with 9 bases left in between. CDR1 is SGHRS and CDR2 is YFSETQ in the germline V gene. The chain's CDR3 is CASSGTPNEQFF. In nucleotides, the CDR3 is TGCGCCAGCAGCGGGACTCCAAATGAGCAGTTCTTC.

This chain joins TRBV12-3 or TRBV12-4 and TRBJ2-1; perhaps TRBD2 as D (6 bases). CDR3 length: 16 amino acids. V was clipped by 3 bases and J by 4 bases, with 16 bases between them. The DNA of the CDR3 is TGTGCCAGCAGTTTCGGTCGGGAGCCAAAGTACAATGAGCAGTTCTTC. This translates into CASSFGREPKYNEQFF.

The gene calls are TRBV3-1 and TRBJ2-1; D remains ambiguous. The CDR3 loop spans 11 amino acids. Per germline, CDR1 LGHDT and CDR2 YNNKEL (reference sequence). V dropped 0 bases and J dropped 13 bases, with 7 bases sitting between them. CDR3 sequence: CASSQDRIQFF. CDR3 nucleotide sequence: TGTGCCAGCAGCCAAGATAGAATACAGTTCTTC.

This chain uses TRBV25-1 with TRBJ2-1; D might be TRBD2 (7 bases). The V end was cut by 3 bases, the J end by 12 bases, with 21 bases between. The CDR3 has 15 amino acids. Germline-derived CDR1 and CDR2 are MGHDK and SYGVNS. CDR3 coding DNA: TGTGCCAGCAGTGACCATAGGGGGGGACTGTCTTGGCAGTTCTTC. As protein: CASSDHRGGLSWQFF.

The J gene is TRBJ2-7, the V gene TRBV20-1, with TRBD1 as a possible D gene (6 bases). V gave up 2 bases and J gave up 6 bases, with 8 bases separating them. This CDR3 has 11 residues. Looked up from germline, CDR1 is DFQATT and CDR2 is SNEGSKA (reference sequence). CDR3 nucleotides: TGCAGTGCTAGAAGGACAGCCGAGCAGTACTTC. Translation gives CSARRTAEQYF.

The rearrangement joins TRBV11-2 to TRBJ2-3; the D is unclear. This CDR3 is 15 amino acids long. Germline CDR1 reads SGHAT; CDR2 reads FQNNGV. Between the trimmed V and J ends, which lost 0 bases and 6 bases, there was a span of 13 bases. The CDR3 spells CASSLETFRPDTQYF. The CDR3 DNA follows: TGTGCCAGCAGCTTAGAGACCTTTCGCCCGGATACGCAGTATTTT.